This is a list of T cell receptor beta chains from one sample in a study of blood T cell repertoires in COVID-19. The method was immunoSEQ multiplex PCR; TCRdb's version includes in-frame clones alone and lacks a portion of them. The data hold about 170,000 clones, with roughly 81% observed a single time. Sequencing input: peripheral blood. These receptor sequences come from a man in his forties who had recovered from COVID-19. The CDR3 runs from the conserved cysteine through the conserved F or W. Each record gives: J gene, clone size, D gene, V gene, CDR3 protein, CDR3 DNA. D genes are given only for firm matches. The size of a clone is reported for some rows only, either as once, few or many, or as a class for expanded clones.

TRBJ1-1 few TRBD1 TRBV7-9 CASSRDRVHTEAFF TGTGCCAGCAGCAGGGACAGGGTCCACACTGAAGCTTTCTTT
TRBJ1-1 . . TRBV9 CASSLDWNTEAFF TGTGCCAGCAGCCTAGACTGGAACACTGAAGCTTTCTTT
TRBJ2-4 . . TRBV27 CASSFRGAQSLNIQYF TGTGCCAGCAGTTTCAGGGGGGCCCAAAGCTTAAACATTCAGTACTTC
TRBJ2-5 . . TRBV4-2 CASSQDLTQVQETQYF TGTGCCAGCAGCCAAGACCTTACCCAGGTCCAAGAGACCCAGTACTTC
TRBJ2-7 . TRBD2 TRBV30 CAWSTGLGGYEQYF TGTGCCTGGAGTACGGGACTAGGGGGATACGAGCAGTACTTC
TRBJ2-1 once TRBD2 TRBV4-2 CASSPETSGNYNEQFF TGTGCCAGCAGCCCGGAGACTAGCGGAAATTACAATGAGCAGTTCTTC
TRBJ2-3 . TRBD2 TRBV13 CASSQAERGVADTQYF TGTGCCAGCAGCCAGGCTGAGCGGGGGGTTGCAGATACGCAGTATTTT
TRBJ1-2 few . TRBV7-9 CASSPPGREGYTF TGTGCCAGCAGCCCCCCAGGGCGGGAGGGCTACACCTTC
TRBJ2-3 . TRBD2 TRBV30 CAWSGEGHTQYF TGTGCCTGGAGTGGGGAGGGGCATACGCAGTATTTT
TRBJ2-3 once . TRBV4-3 CASSQSGSRSDTQYF TGCGCCAGCAGCCAGTCCGGGAGTAGGTCAGATACGCAGTATTTT
TRBJ1-2 . . TRBV25-1 CASTATANYGYTF TGTGCCAGCACAGCGACAGCTAACTATGGCTACACCTTC
TRBJ1-2 . TRBD1 TRBV29-1 CSVLGQGDYGYTF TGCAGCGTTCTTGGACAGGGGGACTATGGCTACACCTTC
TRBJ1-6 . TRBD1 TRBV15 CATSRDYRDRGPENSPLHF TGTGCCACCAGCAGAGATTACCGGGACAGGGGGCCCGAGAATTCACCCCTCCACTTT
TRBJ2-1 . . TRBV9 CASSVDESRTHEQFF TGTGCCAGCAGCGTAGATGAAAGCCGTACGCATGAGCAGTTCTTC
TRBJ2-2 . . TRBV4-3 CASSPSGTNTGELFF TGCGCCAGCAGCCCCTCCGGGACTAACACCGGGGAGCTGTTTTTT
TRBJ2-3 . TRBD2 TRBV7-6 CASSLRTSGVADTQYF TGTGCCAGCAGCTTGAGGACTAGCGGGGTAGCAGATACGCAGTATTTT
TRBJ2-5 few TRBD2 TRBV6-5 CASSYSSSGLQETQYF TGTGCCAGCAGTTACTCGTCTAGCGGACTACAAGAGACCCAGTACTTC
TRBJ2-1 . . TRBV19 CASLSRGVINEQFF TGTGCCAGCCTTTCTCGCGGGGTAATAAATGAGCAGTTCTTC
TRBJ1-2 once . TRBV28 CASRKGPNYGYTF TGTGCCAGTAGAAAGGGGCCTAACTATGGCTACACCTTC
TRBJ1-3 few . TRBV5-5 CASSFSTGRALDGNTIYF TGTGCCAGCAGCTTCTCGACGGGCAGGGCCCTGGATGGAAACACCATATATTTT
TRBJ1-2 . TRBD1 TRBV9 CASSLTGGFYGYTF TGTGCCAGCAGCCTCACAGGGGGCTTCTATGGCTACACCTTC
TRBJ2-7 . TRBD2 TRBV11-2 CASSIGISGSYEQYF TGTGCCAGCAGCATAGGGATTAGCGGGAGCTACGAGCAGTACTTC
TRBJ2-2 . . TRBV28 CASNIGGVGTGELFF TGTGCCAGCAATATCGGAGGGGTCGGAACCGGGGAGCTGTTTTTT
TRBJ2-5 . . TRBV6-5 CASSYANSQETQYF TGTGCCAGCAGTTATGCCAACTCCCAAGAGACCCAGTACTTC
TRBJ2-5 once . TRBV15 CATSRGAETQYF TGTGCCACCAGCAGAGGGGCGGAGACCCAGTACTTC
TRBJ2-3 . TRBD2 TRBV6-5 CASSSRTSGSRDTQYF TGTGCCAGCAGTTCGCGGACTAGCGGGAGTAGAGATACGCAGTATTTT
TRBJ1-3 few . TRBV10-1 CASSEFTGPPGNTIYF TGCGCCAGCAGTGAGTTTACAGGGCCTCCTGGAAACACCATATATTTT
TRBJ2-5 . . TRBV6-1 CASSEYPGGSQETQYF TGTGCCAGCAGTGAATATCCGGGGGGCTCCCAAGAGACCCAGTACTTC